The next 32 T cell receptor beta chains were all read from a single sample in a study of vaccination and CD4 T cells after COVID-19. Antigens of these TCRs are unknown. Described treatment: roughly nine-day PBMC culture with coronavirus spike peptide pools or control peptides (ViraFEST assay). The assay that was used to sequence DNA from cultured CD4+ T cells was the Oncomine TCR Beta short-read assay. Each CDR3 protein is one row after TCRdb ran MiXCR on the PCR reads. The repertoire holds over 8,000 distinct CDR3 sequences, with about 59% as singletons. What was sequenced was CD4+ T cells from blood, cultured in vitro. The receptors come from a human donor who had recovered from COVID-19.

The chain recombines TRBV18 with TRBJ2-7; 10 bases align to TRBD1. V was pared by 3 bases and J by 0 bases, with 5 bases of the junction left unmatched. CDR1 KGHSH and CDR2 LQKENI come from the germline V gene. The CDR3 spans 16 residues. Here the CDR3 reads CASSPTTGGPSYEQYF. CDR3 nucleotide sequence: TGTGCCAGCTCACCTACGACAGGGGGCCCCTCCTACGAGCAGTACTTC.

This sequence joins TRBV6-5 and TRBJ2-5; 7 bases agree with TRBD1. The CDR3 extends over 18 amino acids. Germline values: CDR1 MNHEY, CDR2 SVGAGI. The J segment lost 4 bases and the V segment lost 2 bases, leaving 16 bases of the junction unmatched. CDR3 residues: CASSYQRASGGFGETQYF. The CDR3 DNA sequence: TGTGCCAGCAGTTACCAAAGGGCGTCAGGGGGTTTCGGAGAGACCCAGTACTTC.

CDR3 coding DNA: TGTGCCAGCAGCCGTTTGAGGGACTCCTTAGAGACCCAGTACTTC. Residues: CASSRLRDSLETQYF. The V call is TRBV7-9, the J call TRBJ2-5; D is perhaps TRBD2 (6 bases). CDR3 length: 15 amino acids. V lost 5 bases and J lost 4, with 17 bases in between. From germline, CDR1 is SEHNR and CDR2 FQNEAQ (reference sequence). Using reference TRBV7-9 and TRBJ2-5 for the parts outside the CDR3, the full variable domain is DTGVSQNPRHKITKRGQNVTFRCDPISEHNRLYWYRQTLGQGPEFLTYFQNEAQLEKSRLLSDRFSAERPKGSFSTLEIQRTEQGDSAMYLCASSRLRDSLETQYFGPGTRLLVL.

There are a few counts of this clonotype. The gene calls are TRBV20-1 and TRBJ2-1; unclear D gene. The length of the CDR3 is 11 residues. With 4 bases removed from V and 2 bases from J, the gap between germline ends came to 3 bases. The V gene's germline CDR1 is DFQATT and CDR2 SNEGSKA (reference sequence). CDR3: CSATPYNEQFF. Written as DNA, the CDR3 is TGCAGTGCTACACCCTACAATGAGCAGTTCTTC.

This CDR3 is CSARTASYGYTF. CDR3 nucleotide sequence: TGCAGTGCTAGGACAGCAAGCTATGGCTACACCTTC. V usage is TRBV20-1 and J usage is TRBJ1-2, with a weak D call TRBD1 (5 bases). V dropped 3 bases and J dropped 4 bases, with 9 bases sitting between them. CDR3 length: 12 amino acids. Germline values: CDR1 DFQATT, CDR2 SNEGSKA (reference sequence).

The chain has TRBV20-1 and TRBJ1-1; D unresolved. The CDR3 totals 14 residues. Trimming shortened V by 3 bases and J by 1 base, and 12 bases separated the two germline ends. The germline gives CDR1 DFQATT, CDR2 SNEGSKA (reference sequence). The CDR3 here is CSASSGFQNTEAFF. Written as DNA, the CDR3 is TGCAGTGCTAGTAGTGGGTTTCAGAACACTGAAGCTTTCTTT.

The chain carries TRBV20-1 and TRBJ2-1; TRBD1 matches 9 bases. From germline, CDR1 is DFQATT and CDR2 SNEGSKA (reference sequence). The CDR3 has 15 residues. With V trimmed by 6 bases and J by 9 bases, 15 bases remained unmatched. The CDR3 sequence: CSAVPGTGRAGEQFF. The CDR3 region has the DNA TGCAGTGCCGTCCCCGGGACAGGGAGGGCCGGTGAGCAGTTCTTC.

This chain connects TRBV27 to TRBJ2-7; D may be TRBD2 (5 bases). The length of the CDR3 is 11 residues. Germline V gives CDR1 MNHEY, CDR2 SMNVEV (reference sequence). Trimming took off 8 bases at V and 8 bases at J, with 13 bases between the two ends. The CDR3 DNA follows: TGTGCCAGCCTTCTATACGGGAAGCAGTACTTC. This gives the protein CASLLYGKQYF.

The rearrangement uses TRBV24-1 and TRBJ2-3; no clear D. This CDR3 contains 15 residues. Per the germline V gene, CDR1 is KGHDR and CDR2 is SFDVKD. Trimming stripped 4 bases from V and 2 bases from J, with 12 bases between. DNA of the CDR3: TGTGCCACCAGTGACCCAGAACGTTTCACAGATACGCAGTATTTT. This encodes CATSDPERFTDTQYF.

The V and J genes are TRBV10-2 and TRBJ1-2; a weak D match, TRBD1 (6 bases). Germline CDR1 WSHSY, CDR2 SAAADI. The ends were cut back, 11 bases at V and 0 bases at J, with 31 bases in the middle. The length of the CDR3 is 19 residues. The CDR3 is CAPQGWERSDFEANYGYTF. In DNA, the CDR3 is TGCGCCCCGCAGGGGTGGGAACGTTCGGACTTCGAGGCTAACTATGGCTACACCTTC.

This clonotype was counted a single time. The chain carries TRBV9 and TRBJ1-1; no clear D gene. Trimming removed 5 bases from V and 0 bases from J, with 8 bases in between. The CDR3 is 13 amino acids. Germline CDR1 SGDLS, CDR2 YYNGEE. The CDR3 DNA follows: TGTGCCAGCAGAAAGTCATTGAACACTGAAGCTTTCTTT. Translation gives CASRKSLNTEAFF. Supplemented by reference TRBV9 and TRBJ1-1, the full variable domain reads DSGVTQTPKHLITATGQRVTLRCSPRSGDLSVYWYQQSLDQGLQFLIQYYNGEERAKGNILERFSAQQFPDLHSELNLSSLELGDSALYFCASRKSLNTEAFFGQGTRLTVV.

V is TRBV20-1 and J is TRBJ2-5; D gene ambiguous. The CDR3 contains 12 residues. V was pared by 8 bases and J by 5 bases, with 15 bases between. Germline loops: CDR1 DFQATT, CDR2 SNEGSKA (reference sequence). The CDR3 loop is CSISQERETQYF. For the CDR3, the DNA is TGCAGTATAAGTCAGGAGAGGGAGACCCAGTACTTC.

This clonotype was seen once. The J gene is TRBJ2-4, the V gene TRBV28, with D possibly matching TRBD1 (6 bases). The germline V gene encodes CDR1 MDHEN and CDR2 SYDVKM. The germline V and J ends were trimmed by 2 bases and 0 bases, with 11 bases remaining between them. The CDR3 length is 16 residues. This CDR3 reads CASSLGGRVAKNIQYF. The DNA of the CDR3 is TGTGCCAGCAGTTTAGGGGGCCGTGTAGCCAAAAACATTCAGTACTTC.

The chain recombines TRBV21-1 with TRBJ2-3. TRBV21-1 is described as a pseudogene. The CDR3 sequence is 11 residues long. In DNA, the CDR3 is TGTGCCAGCAGCAACGGAGATACGCAGTATTTT. This gives the protein CASSNGDTQYF.

The chain has TRBV20-1 and TRBJ2-5; the match to TRBD2 covers 11 bases. This CDR3 contains 14 residues. V trimming: 6 bases; J trimming: 2 bases; junction bases outside the gene matches: 5. Germline loops: CDR1 DFQATT, CDR2 SNEGSKA (reference sequence). The CDR3 sequence is CSAGGTSGQETQYF. The DNA of the CDR3 is TGCAGTGCGGGGGGGACTAGCGGACAAGAGACCCAGTACTTC.

The chain joins TRBV20-1 to TRBJ2-5, with D possibly being TRBD2 (5 bases). Per germline, CDR1 DFQATT and CDR2 SNEGSKA (reference sequence). CDR3 size: 15 residues. The germline V and J ends were trimmed by 3 bases and 4 bases, with 18 bases remaining between them. DNA of the CDR3: TGCAGTGCTAGCGCCCTACGGGGTACTGGAGAGACCCAGTACTTC. Protein product: CSASALRGTGETQYF.

This clonotype was picked up a small number of times. The V and J genes are TRBV20-1 and TRBJ2-7, with 8 bases aligning to TRBD1. This CDR3 has 14 amino acids. The J segment lost 1 base and the V segment lost 3 bases, leaving 5 bases of the junction unmatched. In germline, CDR1 is DFQATT, CDR2 SNEGSKA (reference sequence). The CDR3 loop reads CSASPRGRSYEQYF. The CDR3 nucleotides read TGCAGTGCTAGTCCCAGGGGGCGGTCCTACGAGCAGTACTTC.

The chain couples TRBV5-1 to TRBJ2-1, with 9 bases matching TRBD2. The CDR3 is made up of 14 amino acids. The germline CDR1 and CDR2 sequences are SGHRS and YFSETQ. V was clipped by 3 bases and J by 5 bases; unmatched bases: 3. The CDR3 DNA is TGCGCCAGCAGCTGGGGGACTAGCAACAATGAGCAGTTCTTC. This gives the protein CASSWGTSNNEQFF.

A few counts support this clonotype. J is TRBJ2-2 and V is TRBV7-8; 9 positions agree with TRBD1. With 4 bases clipped from V and 3 bases from J, the junction kept 6 bases outside the gene matches. In germline, CDR1 is SGHVS, CDR2 FQNEAQ. CDR3 length equals 16 residues. CDR3 in DNA: TGTGCCAGCAGCTGGGGGGGACAGGGCTACACCGGGGAGCTGTTTTTT. Translation: CASSWGGQGYTGELFF. The whole variable domain, filled in from reference TRBV7-8 and TRBJ2-2, reads GAGVSQSPRYKVAKRGQDVALRCDPISGHVSLFWYQQALGQGPEFLTYFQNEAQLDKSGLPSDRFFAERPEGSVSTLKIQRTQQEDSAVYLCASSWGGQGYTGELFFGEGSRLTVL.

V usage is TRBV20-1 and J usage is TRBJ2-1; the match to TRBD2 covers 8 bases. This CDR3 has 17 amino acids. The V segment lost 1 base and the J segment 0 bases; nucleotides outside the gene matches: 8. CDR1 is DFQATT, CDR2 SNEGSKA, per germline (reference sequence). The CDR3: CSARGETSDISYNEQFF. The CDR3 coding sequence is TGCAGTGCTAGAGGTGAGACTAGCGACATCTCCTACAATGAGCAGTTCTTC.

The rearrangement uses TRBV20-1 and TRBJ1-2; D unclear. V lost 5 bases and J 6 bases, leaving 16 bases between the germline ends. From germline, CDR1 is DFQATT and CDR2 SNEGSKA (reference sequence). The CDR3 covers 13 residues. The chain's CDR3 is CSAQIPGVDGYTF. The CDR3 nucleotides read TGCAGTGCTCAAATACCTGGTGTGGATGGCTACACCTTC.

This clonotype was detected a few times. The rearrangement links TRBV20-1 to TRBJ1-5; TRBD1 matches at 9 bases. Germline-derived CDR1 and CDR2 are DFQATT and SNEGSKA (reference sequence). J lost 3 bases, V lost 1 base, and 4 bases had no gene match. The CDR3 runs 15 residues. The CDR3 is CSARVGQGFNQPQHF. DNA for the CDR3: TGCAGTGCTAGAGTGGGACAGGGATTCAATCAGCCCCAGCATTTT.

The chain employs TRBV5-1 and TRBJ2-3, with 9 nucleotides matching TRBD2. The CDR3 totals 15 residues. Germline V gene sequence: CDR1 SGHRS, CDR2 YFSETQ. V dropped 5 bases and J dropped 2; count of bases not matched to a gene: 6. The CDR3 protein is CASRASGTYTDTQYF. The CDR3 nucleotides read TGCGCCAGCAGGGCTAGCGGGACTTACACAGATACGCAGTATTTT.

The J gene is TRBJ2-7, the V gene TRBV6-2 or TRBV6-3, with D possibly matching TRBD2 (6 bases). Trimming shortened V by 6 bases and J by 0 bases, and 21 bases separated the two germline ends. The CDR3 sequence is 17 residues long. CDR1 is MNHEY, CDR2 SVGEGT, per germline. CDR3 bases: TGTGCCAGCAGGCTGGTTGCAGCGGGCCCAGACTCCTACGAGCAGTACTTC. It is translated as CASRLVAAGPDSYEQYF.

The V gene is TRBV20-1, the J gene TRBJ1-1; D is uncertain. V was trimmed by 6 bases and J by 2 bases, leaving 19 bases between them. Germline V gene data show CDR1 as DFQATT and CDR2 as SNEGSKA (reference sequence). This CDR3 region has 15 residues. CDR3 region: CSARSAVGVNTEAFF. The CDR3 DNA reads as TGCAGTGCCAGAAGTGCTGTTGGAGTAAACACTGAAGCTTTCTTT.

By sample fraction, this clonotype is large. A junction boundary mismatches the germline segment, possibly from a read error. The chain couples TRBV11-2 to TRBJ2-5; 10 bases align to TRBD2. The CDR3 extends over 19 amino acids. The V gene's germline CDR1 is SGHAT and CDR2 FQNNGV. CDR3 coding DNA: TGTGCCAGCAGCATCCGCTCGTGGGGGCTAGCGGGAGTTAAAGAGACCCAGTATTTC. This codes for CASSIRSWGLAGVKETQYF.

The J gene is TRBJ1-2, the V gene TRBV27; D might be TRBD1 (5 bases). The V gene's germline CDR1 is MNHEY and CDR2 SMNVEV (reference sequence). V was clipped by 4 bases and J by 7 bases, with 19 bases between them. The CDR3 loop spans 15 amino acids. The CDR3 coding sequence is TGTGCCAGCAGTTCTGAGGTTGGCAGGGTGAGTGGCTACACCTTC. Its protein is CASSSEVGRVSGYTF.

As DNA, the CDR3 is TGCGCCAGCAGCCAAGATTTAGGCAGGAGTAACTATGGCTACACCTTC. This sequence encodes CASSQDLGRSNYGYTF. The chain links TRBV4-1 to TRBJ1-2; D gene uncertain. Trimming took off 0 bases at V and 1 base at J, with 12 bases between the two ends. Germline lookup yields CDR1 MGHRA and CDR2 YSYEKL. This CDR3 contains 16 residues.

This clonotype was seen a few times. V is TRBV29-1 and J is TRBJ2-1; D ambiguous. Trimming left V 1 base short and J 0 bases short, with 7 bases between. Germline V gene data show CDR1 as SQVTM and CDR2 as ANQGSEA. This CDR3 comprises 14 residues. The CDR3 DNA follows: TGCAGCGTTGAAGGCTACAGCTCCTACAATGAGCAGTTCTTC. It yields the protein CSVEGYSSYNEQFF.

The V and J genes are TRBV6-1 and TRBJ2-2, with 11 bases identical to TRBD2. The CDR3 extends over 14 amino acids. The germline V gene encodes CDR1 MNHNS and CDR2 SASEGT. V shed 6 bases and J 3 bases; nucleotides not matched to a gene: 0. CDR3 loop: CASRTSGDTGELFF. The CDR3 bases are TGTGCCAGCAGGACTAGCGGGGACACCGGGGAGCTGTTTTTT.

This chain connects TRBV7-2 to TRBJ1-5; no clear D gene. The germline V gene has CDR1 SGHTA and CDR2 FQGNSA. The CDR3 totals 14 residues. Trimming pared 1 base from V and 3 bases from J, leaving 7 bases between. CDR3 sequence (DNA): TGTGCCAGCAGCTTAGGTTGGGCCAATCAGCCCCAGCATTTT. This sequence encodes CASSLGWANQPQHF.

This clonotype was seen just once. The chain joins TRBV7-2 to TRBJ1-2; 7 bases match TRBD1. This CDR3 comprises 12 residues. Germline loops: CDR1 SGHTA, CDR2 FQGNSA. Unmatched junction bases numbered 1, after V lost 6 bases and J lost 3 bases. The CDR3 loop reads CASRGTDYGYTF. The CDR3 DNA follows: TGTGCCAGCAGGGGGACAGACTATGGCTACACCTTC. Drawing the rest from reference TRBV7-2 and TRBJ1-2, the complete variable domain is GAGVSQSPSNKVTEKGKDVELRCDPISGHTALYWYRQSLGQGLEFLIYFQGNSAPDKSGLPSDRFSAERTGGSVSTLTIQRTQQEDSAVYLCASRGTDYGYTFGSGTRLTVV.